This note documents a single T cell receptor (beta chain) sequence. These data originate in a study of T-cell reconstitution after alpha-beta-depleted transplantation in children. CDR3 length equals 20 residues. From germline, CDR1 is SQVTM and CDR2 ANQGSEA. Trimming at V came to 4 bases and at J to 3 bases, leaving 22 bases not matched to a gene. Unique molecular identifiers were used in preparing the TCRbeta library. TCRdb fed the PCR reads into MiXCR, producing one record per CDR3 protein. The sample shows about 540,000 distinct CDR3 sequences, about 16% of them seen only once. The chain uses TRBV29-1 and TRBJ2-1, with 9 bases aligning to TRBD1. The sample was PBMCs from the stem cell graft donor, taken from the stem cell graft. This sequence originates from a human donor who donated a stem cell graft to a child with acute lymphoblastic leukemia. The CDR3 protein is CSVAAFWGQGTNRNYNEQFF. As DNA, the CDR3 is TGCAGCGTTGCCGCTTTTTGGGGACAGGGAACAAATAGAAACTACAATGAGCAGTTCTTC.